The 16 T cell receptor beta chains reported below all come from one sample, sequenced in a study of T cell responses to AZD1222 COVID-19 vaccine. Using immunoSEQ multiplex PCR, the repertoire was profiled, and TCRdb retains in-frame clones only, with some absent. Seen here are 75,000 to 100,000 clones, almost 90% observed once, and the top ten hold approximately 8.7%. Source: peripheral blood, taken on day 0 of AZD1222 vaccination. All receptors come from an adult in good health.

This clone has a handful of counts. The chain carries TRBV14 and TRBJ1-1; 8 nucleotides match TRBD1. The CDR3 runs to 16 residues. V was pared by 1 base and J by 2 bases, with 6 bases of the junction left unmatched. Per the germline V gene, CDR1 is SGHDN and CDR2 is FVKESK. The CDR3 nucleotides read TGTGCCAGCAGCCAAGGCCCGACAGGGGTCAACACTGAAGCTTTCTTT. It is translated as CASSQGPTGVNTEAFF.

The V gene is TRBV4-3, the J gene TRBJ2-1; possibly TRBD2 for D (6 bases). The CDR3 extends over 17 amino acids. Trimming pared 1 base from V and 0 bases from J, leaving 13 bases between. CDR1 and CDR2 from the germline V gene are LGHNA and YSLEER. CDR3 DNA: TGCGCCAGCAGCCAAGCTGGGGGGAGCGCCTCCTACAATGAGCAGTTCTTC. It translates to CASSQAGGSASYNEQFF.

V and J are TRBV9 and TRBJ1-2; perhaps TRBD1 as D (5 bases). CDR1 SGDLS and CDR2 YYNGEE come from the germline V gene. V lost 0 bases and J 0 bases, leaving 24 bases between the germline ends. The CDR3 sequence is 20 residues long. The CDR3 DNA reads TGTGCCAGCAGCGTAGCTAAAGGGGCTCGGCGACCTGGAGCTAACTATGGCTACACCTTC. Residues: CASSVAKGARRPGANYGYTF. Full variable domain (outside the CDR3, taken from reference TRBV9 and TRBJ1-2): DSGVTQTPKHLITATGQRVTLRCSPRSGDLSVYWYQQSLDQGLQFLIQYYNGEERAKGNILERFSAQQFPDLHSELNLSSLELGDSALYFCASSVAKGARRPGANYGYTFGSGTRLTVV.

V gene TRBV19 combines with J gene TRBJ2-1, with TRBD2 identical over 7 bases. In germline, CDR1 is LNHDA, CDR2 SQIVND (reference sequence). The CDR3 consists of 14 residues. Trimming removed 5 bases from V and 4 bases from J; junction bases left unmatched: 5. CDR3 sequence (DNA): TGTGCCAGTAGTCTTCCCGGGGGGTACAATGAGCAGTTCTTC. Translated: CASSLPGGYNEQFF.

The chain recombines TRBV6-5 with TRBJ1-1; tentative D call: TRBD1 (5 bases). CDR3 length equals 16 residues. V gave up 2 bases and J gave up 5 bases, with 18 bases separating them. Per germline, CDR1 MNHEY and CDR2 SVGAGI. CDR3 region: CASSYVGNQWGTEAFF. The CDR3, as DNA: TGTGCCAGCAGTTACGTGGGGAACCAATGGGGGACTGAAGCTTTCTTT.

Only one count was recorded for this clone. The J gene is TRBJ2-2, the V gene TRBV5-8; TRBD1 is a possible D gene (6 bases). The CDR3 is made up of 14 amino acids. Germline assignment: CDR1 SGHTS and CDR2 YDEGEE. Trimming removed 0 bases at V and 4 bases at J, with 7 bases between. The CDR3 region has the DNA TGTGCCAGCAGCTTGGCGACAGGCACCGGGGAGCTGTTTTTT. Translation gives CASSLATGTGELFF.

The chain has TRBV6-5 and TRBJ2-7; D remains ambiguous. The germline V gene has CDR1 MNHEY and CDR2 SVGAGI. This CDR3 is 14 amino acids long. Deletions cut 5 bases from V and 7 bases from J, with 18 bases between. The CDR3 DNA is TGTGCCAGCAGTCCACCGCGGCCTTTGCGGGAGCAGTACTTC. Protein sequence: CASSPPRPLREQYF.

This sequence joins TRBV7-2 and TRBJ1-5, with 7 bases lining up with TRBD1. This CDR3 has 14 amino acids. Trimming cost V 4 bases and J 9 bases; bases outside gene matches: 9. CDR1 and CDR2 from the germline V gene are SGHTA and FQGNSA. CDR3 sequence reads: CASSSGQRVGPQHF. Here the CDR3 DNA reads TGTGCCAGCAGCTCGGGACAGCGGGTGGGGCCCCAGCATTTT.

The J gene is TRBJ2-1, the V gene TRBV19; TRBD2 matches at 10 bases. Germline values: CDR1 LNHDA, CDR2 SQIVND (reference sequence). J lost 15 bases, V lost 9 bases, and 20 bases had no gene match. The CDR3 consists of 15 residues. CDR3 coding DNA: TGTGCCAGCTCCCTGGGGAAACTAGCGGGGATATACGTGTTCTTC. Protein product: CASSLGKLAGIYVFF. The whole variable domain, filled in from reference TRBV19 and TRBJ2-1, reads DGGITQSPKYLFRKEGQNVTLSCEQNLNHDAMYWYRQDPGQGLRLIYYSQIVNDFQKGDIAEGYSVSREKKESFPLTVTSAQKNPTAFYLCASSLGKLAGIYVFFGPGTRLTVL.

The chain couples TRBV7-3 to TRBJ1-1; D unresolved. This CDR3 has 12 residues. The V and J ends lost 5 bases and 1 base respectively, with 5 bases between them. Germline V gene data show CDR1 as SGHTA and CDR2 as FQGTGA. CDR3 in DNA: TGTGCCAGCAGCGCGGGGAACACTGAAGCTTTCTTT. It specifies CASSAGNTEAFF.

The V call is TRBV7-9, the J call TRBJ2-5, with D hard to call. V lost 0 bases and J 5 bases, leaving 13 bases between the germline ends. CDR3 length: 15 amino acids. From germline, CDR1 is SEHNR and CDR2 FQNEAQ (reference sequence). The CDR3 coding sequence is TGTGCCAGCAGCTTAGCCTCAACAAGCAAGGAGACCCAGTACTTC. Translated: CASSLASTSKETQYF.

This chain joins TRBV6-1 and TRBJ2-7, with D perhaps assigned TRBD1 or TRBD2 (5 bases each). In germline, CDR1 is MNHNS, CDR2 SASEGT. The CDR3 is made up of 15 amino acids. The ends were cut back, 0 bases at V and 3 bases at J, with 12 bases in the middle. CDR3 bases: TGTGCCAGCAGTGAAGCGCTTCAGGGAGACTACGAGCAGTACTTC. It encodes CASSEALQGDYEQYF.

The rearrangement uses TRBV5-1 and TRBJ1-1; unclear D gene. The CDR3 is made up of 15 amino acids. Deletions cut 1 base from V and 1 base from J, with 11 bases between. In germline, CDR1 is SGHRS, CDR2 YFSETQ. CDR3 sequence: CASSLWRPTNTEAFF. CDR3 coding DNA: TGCGCCAGCAGCTTGTGGCGACCTACGAACACTGAAGCTTTCTTT.

This chain links TRBV6-5 with TRBJ1-6; 7 bases line up with TRBD1. The germline gives CDR1 MNHEY, CDR2 SVGAGI. J lost 8 bases, V lost 2 bases, and 6 bases had no gene match. The CDR3 is 15 amino acids. CDR3 DNA sequence: TGTGCCAGCAGTTACGAGACAGGGTTAGATTCACCCCTCCACTTT. It translates to CASSYETGLDSPLHF.

This chain connects TRBV7-9 to TRBJ2-7; TRBD1 matches 10 bases. The CDR3 is 15 residues long. Germline CDR1 is SEHNR and CDR2 is FQNEAQ (reference sequence). Unmatched junction bases numbered 2, after V lost 3 bases and J lost 0 bases. The CDR3: CASSLTGGSSYEQYF. CDR3 nucleotides: TGTGCCAGCAGCTTGACAGGGGGCAGCTCCTACGAGCAGTACTTC.

The chain links TRBV18 to TRBJ1-1; no firm D call. Trimming removed 6 bases at V and 6 bases at J, with 11 bases between. CDR3 length: 12 amino acids. From germline, CDR1 is KGHSH and CDR2 LQKENI. The CDR3 reads CASSASGAEAFF. CDR3 sequence (DNA): TGTGCCAGCTCCGCCAGCGGAGCTGAAGCTTTCTTT.